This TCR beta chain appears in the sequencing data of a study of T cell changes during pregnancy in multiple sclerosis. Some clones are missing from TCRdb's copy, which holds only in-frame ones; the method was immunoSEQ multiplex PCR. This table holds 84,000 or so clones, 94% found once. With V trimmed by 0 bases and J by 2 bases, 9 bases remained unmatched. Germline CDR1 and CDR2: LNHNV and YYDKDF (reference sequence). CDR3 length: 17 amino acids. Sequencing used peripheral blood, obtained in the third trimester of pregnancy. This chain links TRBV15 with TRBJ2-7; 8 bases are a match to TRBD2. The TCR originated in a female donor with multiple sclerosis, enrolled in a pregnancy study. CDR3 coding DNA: TGTGCCACCAGCAGAGATCTTGTTAGCGGGAATACCTACGAGCAGTACTTC. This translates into CATSRDLVSGNTYEQYF.